This passage covers 32 T cell receptor beta chains from one sample sequenced in a study of radiotherapy plus CTLA-4 blockade in lung cancer (dated 2018 in TCRdb). The method was the immunoSEQ multiplex PCR assay. This is the immuneACCESS table as TCRdb keeps it, with only in-frame sequences that have V and J called. A part of the clones is gone; compared with another copy, unresolved V genes explain less than half, and the rest is unexplained. Within this sample are over 85,000 clones, with about 86% of them counted one time only. Under 5.5% of the sample is taken by the ten largest. The specimen comprised peripheral blood, sampled from a patient treated with radiotherapy plus ipilimumab. The receptors shown here come from a human donor with non-small cell lung cancer that progressed on radiotherapy plus ipilimumab.

This rearrangement joins TRBV27 to TRBJ2-5; 8 nucleotides match TRBD1. Germline values: CDR1 MNHEY, CDR2 SMNVEV (reference sequence). Trimming removed 4 bases from V and 4 bases from J; junction bases left unmatched: 5. This CDR3 region has 14 residues. The CDR3 is CASSSTGGGETQYF. In DNA form, the CDR3 reads TGTGCCAGCAGTTCTACAGGGGGAGGAGAGACCCAGTACTTC.

The chain employs TRBV12-5 and TRBJ2-7, with D maybe TRBD1 (6 bases). Deletions cut 1 base from V and 3 bases from J, with 13 bases between. The CDR3 sequence is 15 residues long. Per the germline V gene, CDR1 is LGHNT and CDR2 is FRNRAP. The chain's CDR3 is CASGLGAGAVYEQYF. The CDR3 DNA reads as TGTGCTAGTGGTTTGGGTGCAGGGGCGGTCTACGAGCAGTACTTC.

V and J are TRBV6-6 and TRBJ2-5; D ambiguous. The germline V and J ends were trimmed by 0 bases and 4 bases, with 12 bases remaining between them. The germline V gene has CDR1 MNHNY and CDR2 SVGAGI (reference sequence). The CDR3 length is 15 residues. The CDR3 reads CASSYSPSDGETQYF. The CDR3 DNA reads TGTGCCAGCAGTTACTCCCCCAGTGATGGAGAGACCCAGTACTTC.

The chain recombines TRBV19 with TRBJ1-5; 7 bases fit TRBD1. This CDR3 spans 16 amino acids. Germline assignment: CDR1 LNHDA and CDR2 SQIVND (reference sequence). Germline trimming cut 2 bases from V and 6 bases from J; bases unmatched to any gene: 10. This CDR3 reads CASSITQGISGQPQHF. The DNA for the CDR3 is TGTGCCAGTAGTATAACACAGGGGATCTCTGGTCAGCCCCAGCATTTT.

The chain combines TRBV5-1 with TRBJ2-1, with 16 bases lining up with TRBD2. This CDR3 spans 18 amino acids. V lost 0 bases, J lost 7 bases, and 7 bases stayed unmatched. Germline CDR1 is SGHRS and CDR2 is YFSETQ. The CDR3, as DNA: TGCGCCAGCAGCTTGGTGGGACTAGCGGGAGGGCAAGGGAATGAGCAGTTCTTC. Translated, it gives CASSLVGLAGGQGNEQFF.

The chain combines TRBV5-4 with TRBJ2-7; no firm D call. The CDR3 length is 13 residues. In germline, CDR1 is SGHNT, CDR2 YYREEE (reference sequence). The V and J ends lost 4 bases and 7 bases respectively, with 15 bases between them. This chain's CDR3 is CASSAGPQWEQYF. CDR3 DNA: TGTGCCAGCAGCGCTGGCCCGCAGTGGGAGCAGTACTTC.

This clone was observed once. The chain has TRBV6-6 and TRBJ1-2; D ambiguous. The CDR3 spans 12 residues. Per germline, CDR1 MNHNY and CDR2 SVGAGI (reference sequence). CDR3 bases: TGTGTCTCACTTGGTGGGGTTTATGGCTACACCTTC. This codes for CVSLGGVYGYTF.

V is TRBV9 and J is TRBJ2-7, with TRBD1 matching over 10 bases. CDR3 size: 14 residues. Per germline, CDR1 SGDLS and CDR2 YYNGEE. V lost 3 bases and J lost 5; bases outside the gene matches: 5. For the CDR3, the DNA is TGTGCCAGCAGCGCGAGGACAGGGGGGCACGAGCAGTACTTC. Translating gives CASSARTGGHEQYF.

The V call is TRBV28, the J call TRBJ2-3, with a possible D match to TRBD2 (6 bases). The germline V gene encodes CDR1 MDHEN and CDR2 SYDVKM. V was shortened by 5 bases and J by 1 base, with 28 bases between the two germline ends. The CDR3 covers 20 residues. CDR3 protein: CASSPYRGSGGPGGTDTQYF. The DNA of the CDR3 is TGTGCCAGCAGTCCCTACCGGGGGTCAGGCGGGCCGGGGGGCACAGATACGCAGTATTTT.

V gene TRBV4-1 combines with J gene TRBJ2-1; 10 bases line up with TRBD2. The germline gives CDR1 MGHRA, CDR2 YSYEKL. This CDR3 has 16 residues. The J segment lost 3 bases and the V segment lost 5 bases, leaving 7 bases of the junction unmatched. CDR3 protein: CASSFRTSGDYNEQFF. The CDR3 bases are TGCGCCAGCAGCTTTCGGACTAGCGGCGACTACAATGAGCAGTTCTTC.

This chain joins TRBV6-6 and TRBJ1-1; D possibly corresponds to TRBD1 (5 bases). Trimming left V 6 bases short and J 0 bases short, with 11 bases between. CDR3 length equals 14 residues. Germline V lookup: CDR1 MNHNY, CDR2 SVGAGI (reference sequence). CDR3 sequence (DNA): TGTGCCAGCAGAGCGGGACGGATGAACACTGAAGCTTTCTTT. It yields the protein CASRAGRMNTEAFF.

This chain joins TRBV9 and TRBJ1-3; D not certain. The CDR3 is 13 residues long. The germline V gene has CDR1 SGDLS and CDR2 YYNGEE. Trimming stripped 4 bases from V and 0 bases from J, with 5 bases between. CDR3 sequence: CASSPTSGNTIYF. CDR3 DNA: TGTGCCAGCAGCCCTACCTCTGGAAACACCATATATTTT.

This clone was seen just once. The chain employs TRBV27 and TRBJ2-2; 8 bases fit TRBD1. Germline assignment: CDR1 MNHEY and CDR2 SMNVEV (reference sequence). J lost 1 base, V lost 1 base, and 5 bases had no gene match. The CDR3 extends over 17 amino acids. The CDR3 here is CASSLLGGTGNTGELFF. For the CDR3, the DNA is TGTGCCAGCAGTTTATTGGGCGGGACAGGGAACACCGGGGAGCTGTTTTTT.

The chain joins TRBV5-1 to TRBJ2-1; the match to TRBD1 covers 7 bases. The CDR3 covers 15 residues. V gave up 1 base and J gave up 6 bases; unmatched junction bases: 7. CDR1 is SGHRS and CDR2 is YFSETQ in the germline V gene. The CDR3 nucleotides read TGCGCCAGCAGCTTGTTTGGTCAGGGGGTCAATGAGCAGTTCTTC. It specifies CASSLFGQGVNEQFF.

The chain carries TRBV5-1 and TRBJ2-4, with TRBD1 as a possible D gene (5 bases). This CDR3 is built from 15 residues. V shed 4 bases and J shed 0 bases, with 11 bases lying between them. CDR1 SGHRS and CDR2 YFSETQ come from the germline V gene. The CDR3 protein is CASSQGHLAKNIQYF. The CDR3 DNA follows: TGCGCCAGCAGCCAAGGACACCTAGCCAAAAACATTCAGTACTTC.

V gene TRBV19 combines with J gene TRBJ2-1, with unresolved D. The CDR3 extends over 12 amino acids. V dropped 3 bases and J dropped 6 bases, with 6 bases sitting between them. Germline-derived CDR1 and CDR2 are LNHDA and SQIVND (reference sequence). The chain's CDR3 is CASSMALNEQFF. CDR3 sequence (DNA): TGTGCCAGTAGTATGGCTCTCAATGAGCAGTTCTTC.

The genes are TRBV5-1 and TRBJ2-5; D is tentatively TRBD1 or TRBD2 (5 bases each). The CDR3 has 14 amino acids. Germline lookup yields CDR1 SGHRS and CDR2 YFSETQ. V lost 4 bases, J lost 5 bases, and 15 bases lay in between. The CDR3 region has the DNA TGCGCCAGCAGCCCCGAAGGCAGGGAGGAGACCCAGTACTTC. Translated, it gives CASSPEGREETQYF.

The J gene is TRBJ1-2, the V gene TRBV7-9; no definite D call. There are 14 residues in the CDR3. The V end lost 1 base, the J end lost 8 bases, and 14 bases lay between the germline ends. Germline CDR1 is SEHNR and CDR2 is FQNEAQ (reference sequence). The CDR3 here is CASSLGIGMGGYTF. The CDR3 DNA reads as TGTGCCAGCAGCTTAGGTATAGGGATGGGCGGCTACACCTTC.

The V call is TRBV9, the J call TRBJ2-1; the D gene is possibly TRBD1 (6 bases). V was cut by 2 bases and J by 3 bases, with 15 bases left in between. The CDR3 extends over 16 amino acids. Per germline, CDR1 SGDLS and CDR2 YYNGEE. CDR3: CASSVRGEGGYNEQFF. In DNA form, the CDR3 reads TGTGCCAGCAGCGTCAGGGGCGAGGGCGGCTACAATGAGCAGTTCTTC.

V gene TRBV9 combines with J gene TRBJ2-2; D gene uncertain. Trimming took off 0 bases at V and 0 bases at J, with 6 bases between the two ends. The CDR3 contains 15 residues. CDR1 is SGDLS and CDR2 is YYNGEE in the germline V gene. The CDR3 DNA reads as TGTGCCAGCAGCGTAGCGGGTGCGAACACCGGGGAGCTGTTTTTT. Translating gives CASSVAGANTGELFF. Complete variable domain (other parts from reference TRBV9 and TRBJ2-2): DSGVTQTPKHLITATGQRVTLRCSPRSGDLSVYWYQQSLDQGLQFLIQYYNGEERAKGNILERFSAQQFPDLHSELNLSSLELGDSALYFCASSVAGANTGELFFGEGSRLTVL.

The J gene is TRBJ1-4, the V gene TRBV9, with 7 nucleotides matching TRBD1. CDR1 is SGDLS and CDR2 is YYNGEE in the germline V gene. V trimming: 4 bases; J trimming: 3 bases; junction bases outside the gene matches: 9. The CDR3 length is 16 residues. CDR3 bases: TGTGCCAGCAGCTCCAAAGGCCAGGGGGCTAATGAAAAACTGTTTTTT. Amino acid sequence: CASSSKGQGANEKLFF.

The rearrangement uses TRBV7-9 and TRBJ2-1; 7 bases map to TRBD2. CDR3 length: 11 residues. Germline V gives CDR1 SEHNR, CDR2 FQNEAQ (reference sequence). With V trimmed by 8 bases and J by 8 bases, 3 bases remained unmatched. DNA for the CDR3: TGTGCCAGCGCACGGGGGGATGAGCAGTTCTTC. Amino acid sequence: CASARGDEQFF. The full variable domain, in which reference TRBV7-9 and TRBJ2-1 provide the parts outside the CDR3, is DTGVSQNPRHKITKRGQNVTFRCDPISEHNRLYWYRQTLGQGPEFLTYFQNEAQLEKSRLLSDRFSAERPKGSFSTLEIQRTEQGDSAMYLCASARGDEQFFGPGTRLTVL.

The chain combines TRBV6-6 with TRBJ2-2; the D is unclear. This CDR3 is 15 amino acids long. V shed 2 bases and J shed 1 base, with 8 bases lying between them. Germline V gives CDR1 MNHNY, CDR2 SVGAGI (reference sequence). CDR3 nucleotide sequence: TGTGCCAGCAGTTACCAACGACTGAACACCGGGGAGCTGTTTTTT. Translated: CASSYQRLNTGELFF.

The CDR3 DNA is TGCAGCGTTGACCCCCTAGCAATCAACCGAGAAAAGCCCCAAGAGACCCAGTACTTC. As protein: CSVDPLAINREKPQETQYF. V is TRBV29-1 and J is TRBJ2-5; D perhaps matches TRBD2 (5 bases). V was clipped by 3 bases and J by 1 base, with 27 bases between them. Germline CDR1 is SQVTM and CDR2 is ANQGSEA. CDR3 length: 19 amino acids.

This sequence joins TRBV10-1 and TRBJ2-1, with D tentatively TRBD2 (5 bases). CDR3 length: 16 residues. Trimming cost V 4 bases and J 0 bases, with 13 bases left between them. Germline assignment: CDR1 WNHNN and CDR2 SYGVQD (reference sequence). The CDR3 here is CASSGRVGSSYNEQFF. The CDR3, as DNA: TGCGCCAGCAGTGGGAGAGTTGGGAGCTCCTACAATGAGCAGTTCTTC.

The rearrangement links TRBV2 to TRBJ2-4, with no clear D. The CDR3 totals 14 residues. The germline V gene has CDR1 SNHLY and CDR2 FYNNEI. Trimming pared 4 bases from V and 0 bases from J, leaving 7 bases between. CDR3 residues: CASSGYGAKNIQYF. CDR3 sequence (DNA): TGTGCCAGCAGTGGCTACGGAGCCAAAAACATTCAGTACTTC. The whole variable domain, filled in from reference TRBV2 and TRBJ2-4, reads EPEVTQTPSHQVTQMGQEVILRCVPISNHLYFYWYRQILGQKVEFLVSFYNNEISEKSEIFDDQFSVERPDGSNFTLKIRSTKLEDSAMYFCASSGYGAKNIQYFGAGTRLSVL.

The chain links TRBV7-2 to TRBJ2-1; D is possibly TRBD1 (6 bases). CDR1 is SGHTA and CDR2 is FQGNSA in the germline V gene. The CDR3 is 16 amino acids. The V end was cut by 7 bases, the J end by 7 bases, with 23 bases between. Here the CDR3 DNA reads TGTGCCAGCAAACGGACGACAGGTGTGAATCGTAATGAGCAGTTCTTC. As protein: CASKRTTGVNRNEQFF.

Remarks on this clone: An end of the junction differs from the germline gene, which may be a read error. The chain has TRBV18 and TRBJ1-1, with no clear D. There are 14 residues in the CDR3. Germline CDR1 is KGHSH and CDR2 is LQKENI. CDR3 sequence: CASSPSGGPPVLLF. The CDR3 nucleotides are TGTGCCAGCTCACCCTCCGGAGGGCCCCCGGTGCTCCTTTTT.

The table lists this clone with a count of one. The chain combines TRBV30 with TRBJ1-1; D is unresolved. The length of the CDR3 is 12 residues. The V gene lost 4 bases and the J gene lost 1 base, with 7 bases spanning the gap. Germline CDR1 reads GTSNPN; CDR2 reads SVGIG (reference sequence). The CDR3 protein is CAWMTENTEAFF. CDR3 nucleotide sequence: TGTGCCTGGATGACGGAGAACACTGAAGCTTTCTTT.

V gene TRBV6-1 combines with J gene TRBJ1-5, with a tentative D call TRBD1 (5 bases). Between the trimmed V and J ends, which lost 2 bases and 0 bases, there was a span of 11 bases. The CDR3 extends over 16 amino acids. CDR1 and CDR2 (germline): MNHNS, SASEGT. For the CDR3, the DNA is TGTGCCAGCAGTGAAACCCCGGGGGGTAGCAATCAGCCCCAGCATTTT. Translation gives CASSETPGGSNQPQHF.

V is TRBV9 and J is TRBJ1-2, with a tentative D call TRBD1 (5 bases). Germline loops: CDR1 SGDLS, CDR2 YYNGEE. This CDR3 contains 13 residues. The V end lost 3 bases, the J end lost 6 bases, and 12 bases lay between the germline ends. CDR3 protein: CASSALEGNGYTF. In DNA, the CDR3 is TGTGCCAGCAGCGCCTTGGAGGGGAATGGCTACACCTTC.

The chain couples TRBV4-2 to TRBJ1-5; 10 bases align to TRBD1. CDR1 and CDR2 from the germline V gene are LGHNA and YNFKEQ. Trimming removed 3 bases from V and 5 bases from J; junction bases left unmatched: 10. This CDR3 spans 17 amino acids. CDR3 residues: CASSQAGTGDPHQPQHF. In DNA form, the CDR3 reads TGTGCCAGCAGCCAGGCCGGGACAGGGGATCCCCATCAGCCCCAGCATTTT.